The entry below gives a single T cell receptor (beta chain) sequence along with its context. Original methodology: Estimation of nucleated cell counts relied on the amplification of reference gene primers. TCRdb's copy holds only in-frame clones and misses some; the assay was immunoSEQ multiplex PCR. V and J calls and clone size are copied from that table; D and trimming were computed from the DNA. The sample records 400,000 to 450,000 clones, 85% to 90% being singletons. The junction had 11 bases not matched to a gene; V was cut back by 3 bases and J by 7 bases. Germline V gives CDR1 SGHRS, CDR2 YFSETQ. The CDR3 has 17 amino acids. Individuals drawn from under 30 US areas were about 18 to 100 years old. This sample was taken from a study of blood T cell repertoires in COVID-19. On the study more broadly: Whether acute or convalescent, the COVID-19 samples came from the United States, Italy and Spain.

The source of this sequence is a man aged 25-40 years who had recovered from COVID-19. Material for sequencing was PBMCs or T cells enriched from blood (not recorded which). The rearrangement links TRBV5-1 to TRBJ2-1; TRBD1 matches at 12 bases. The CDR3: CASSSLPGQGAQNEQFF. Here the CDR3 DNA reads TGCGCCAGCAGCTCCTTACCGGGACAGGGGGCGCAAAATGAGCAGTTCTTC. Supplemented by reference TRBV5-1 and TRBJ2-1, the full variable domain reads KAGVTQTPRYLIKTRGQQVTLSCSPISGHRSVSWYQQTPGQGLQFLFEYFSETQRNKGNFPGRFSGRQFSNSRSEMNVSTLELGDSALYLCASSSLPGQGAQNEQFFGPGTRLTVL.